This TCR beta chain was captured in a study of CD8 T cells in ankylosing spondylitis. From germline, CDR1 is KGHSH and CDR2 LQKENI. CDR3 size: 16 residues. V shed 0 bases and J shed 0 bases, with 11 bases lying between them. TCRdb independently ran MiXCR on the 5' RACE reads; one entry per CDR3 protein. Here the sample spans approximately 540,000 distinct CDR3 sequences, 10% to 15% being singletons. General study results and limits: Typical of ankylosing spondylitis blood, it appeared, was a TCR beta motif of roughly eight highly homologous variants. As reported, disease-linked clones showed significant enrichment in matched ankylosing spondylitis synovial fluid. In peripheral blood, disease-linked CD8+ clones occurred at relatively low frequencies.

The table lists this clonotype with many counts. Its target is not known. What was sequenced was blood, either unsorted or a sorted T cell fraction (not recorded which). The TCR was taken from a male donor with ankylosing spondylitis. The chain uses TRBV18 and TRBJ2-5; D is unclear. The CDR3 DNA reads as TGTGCCAGCTCACCACCGGGCAGAAAGTACCAAGAGACCCAGTACTTC. Protein product: CASSPPGRKYQETQYF.